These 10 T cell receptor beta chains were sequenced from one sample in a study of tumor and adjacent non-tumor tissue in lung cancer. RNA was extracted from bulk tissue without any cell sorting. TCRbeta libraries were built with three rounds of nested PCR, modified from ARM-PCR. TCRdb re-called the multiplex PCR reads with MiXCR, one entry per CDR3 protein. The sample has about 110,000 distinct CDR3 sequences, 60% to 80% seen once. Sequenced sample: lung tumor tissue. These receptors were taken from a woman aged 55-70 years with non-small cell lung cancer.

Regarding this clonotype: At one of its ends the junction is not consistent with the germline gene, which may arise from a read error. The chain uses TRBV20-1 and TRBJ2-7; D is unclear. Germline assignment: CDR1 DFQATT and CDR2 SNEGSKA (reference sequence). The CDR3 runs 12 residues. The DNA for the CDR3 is TGCAGTGTTGCGAACAGCTCCTACGAGCAATACTTC. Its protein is CSVANSSYEQYF.

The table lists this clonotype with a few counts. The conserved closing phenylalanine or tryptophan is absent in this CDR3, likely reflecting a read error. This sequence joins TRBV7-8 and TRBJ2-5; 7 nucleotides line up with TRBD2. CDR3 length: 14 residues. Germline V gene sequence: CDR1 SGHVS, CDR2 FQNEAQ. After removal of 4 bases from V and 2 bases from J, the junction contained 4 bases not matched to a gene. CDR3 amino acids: CASSSGAGQETQYI. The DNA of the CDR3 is TGTGCCAGCAGCTCTGGAGCGGGGCAAGAGACCCAGTACATC.

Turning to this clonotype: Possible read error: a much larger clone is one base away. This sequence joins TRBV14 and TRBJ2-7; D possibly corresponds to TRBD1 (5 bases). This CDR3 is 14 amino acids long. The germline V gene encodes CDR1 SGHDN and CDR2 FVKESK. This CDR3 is CPSSHQGSAYEQYF. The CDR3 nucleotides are TGTCCCAGCAGCCATCAGGGATCGGCCTACGAGCAGTACTTC.

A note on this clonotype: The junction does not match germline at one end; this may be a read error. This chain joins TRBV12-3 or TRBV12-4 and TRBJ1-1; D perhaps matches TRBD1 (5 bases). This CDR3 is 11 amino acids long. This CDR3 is CASSLDTKALF. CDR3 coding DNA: TGTGCCAGCAGTTTGGACACTAAAGCTTTATTT.

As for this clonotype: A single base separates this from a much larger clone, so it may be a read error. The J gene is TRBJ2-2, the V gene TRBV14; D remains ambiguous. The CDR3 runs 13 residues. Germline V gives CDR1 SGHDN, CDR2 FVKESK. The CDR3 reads CVSSQRPTGELFF. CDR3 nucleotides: TGTGTCAGCAGCCAACGGCCGACCGGGGAGCTGTTTTTT.

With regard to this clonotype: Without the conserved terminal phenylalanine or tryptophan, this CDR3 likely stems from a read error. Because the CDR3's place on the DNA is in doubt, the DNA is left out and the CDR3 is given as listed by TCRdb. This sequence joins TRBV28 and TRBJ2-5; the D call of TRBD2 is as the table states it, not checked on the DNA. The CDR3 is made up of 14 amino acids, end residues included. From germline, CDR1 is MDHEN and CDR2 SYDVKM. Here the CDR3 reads CASSLASAGETHYI.

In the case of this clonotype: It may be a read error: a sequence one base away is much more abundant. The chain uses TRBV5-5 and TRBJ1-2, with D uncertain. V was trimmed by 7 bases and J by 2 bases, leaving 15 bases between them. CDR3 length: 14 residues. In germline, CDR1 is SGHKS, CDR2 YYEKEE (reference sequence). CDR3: CASCSGSQNYGYTF. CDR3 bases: TGTGCCAGCTGCTCCGGCAGCCAAAACTATGGCTACACCTTC.

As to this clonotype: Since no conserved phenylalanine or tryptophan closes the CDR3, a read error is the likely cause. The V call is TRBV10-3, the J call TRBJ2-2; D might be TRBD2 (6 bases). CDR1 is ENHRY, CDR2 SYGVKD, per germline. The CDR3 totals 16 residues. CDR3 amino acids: CVIGKTGTDSLGELFS. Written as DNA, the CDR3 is TGTGTCATCGGTAAAACCGGGACTGACTCCTTGGGGGAGCTGTTTTCT.

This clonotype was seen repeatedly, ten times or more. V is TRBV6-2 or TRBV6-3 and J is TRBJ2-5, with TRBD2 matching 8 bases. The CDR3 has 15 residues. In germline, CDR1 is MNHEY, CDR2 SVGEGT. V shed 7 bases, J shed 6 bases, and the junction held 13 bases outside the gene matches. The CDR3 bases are TGTGCCAGCAAGACACGTAGTAGCGGGGAAAAGACCCAGTACTTC. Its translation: CASKTRSSGEKTQYF.

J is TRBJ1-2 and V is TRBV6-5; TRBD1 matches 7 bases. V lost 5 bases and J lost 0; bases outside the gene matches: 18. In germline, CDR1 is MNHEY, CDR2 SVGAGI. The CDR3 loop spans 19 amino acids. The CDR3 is CASSGGTASLGTSNYGYTF. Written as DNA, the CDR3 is TGTGCCAGCAGTGGGGGGACAGCCTCCCTCGGTACCTCTAACTATGGCTACACCTTC.